The 23 T cell receptor beta chains reported below all come from one sample, sequenced in a study of molecular identifiers for immune sequencing clone quantification. TCRdb passed the PCR reads through MiXCR, listing each CDR3 protein once. The sample yields under 11,000 distinct CDR3 sequences, under 25% seen once. Sequencing was carried out using naive CD8+ T cells from blood, with Jurkat cell RNA spiked in. Noted subset: FACS-sorted CD8+CD4-CCR7+CD45RA+ naive T cells. The receptors derive from a human donor in good health. Some libraries in this study had Jurkat cell RNA spiked in.

This clonotype is deemed medium-sized. This chain connects TRBV7-9 to TRBJ2-1; possible D gene TRBD1, 5 bases. Germline V gene lookup returns CDR1 SEHNR and CDR2 FQNEAQ (reference sequence). The V end lost 4 bases, the J end lost 5 bases, and 15 bases lay between the germline ends. The CDR3 is made up of 15 amino acids. The CDR3 nucleotides are TGTGCCAGCAGCTCAGGGTTCAATCTCGACAATGAGCAGTTCTTC. Translation: CASSSGFNLDNEQFF.

There are many counts of this clonotype. This sequence joins TRBV6-2 or TRBV6-3 and TRBJ2-3; perhaps TRBD1 as D (5 bases). CDR1 is MNHEY and CDR2 is SVGEGT in the germline V gene. The V gene lost 7 bases and the J gene lost 4 bases, with 30 bases spanning the gap. The CDR3 has 19 residues. The CDR3 loop reads CASTLGVLGKHQRADTQYF. The CDR3, as DNA: TGTGCCAGCACCCTAGGGGTGCTGGGTAAGCACCAGCGTGCAGATACGCAGTATTTT.

The chain combines TRBV7-9 with TRBJ1-1; the D gene is possibly TRBD1 (6 bases). The CDR3 spans 14 residues. The V gene lost 1 base and the J gene lost 0 bases, with 6 bases spanning the gap. Germline CDR1 is SEHNR and CDR2 is FQNEAQ (reference sequence). The CDR3 DNA reads TGTGCCAGCAGCTTAGGGGGGCTGAACACTGAAGCTTTCTTT. This translates into CASSLGGLNTEAFF.

Details on this clonotype: It is likely a read error, because the conserved phenylalanine at the end of the CDR3 is missing. The chain recombines TRBV29-1 with TRBJ1-1; D is unclear. Germline V gene lookup returns CDR1 SQVTM and CDR2 ANQGSEA. V lost 7 bases, J lost 1 base, and 10 bases lay in between. The CDR3 extends over 12 amino acids. The CDR3 reads CSALDGNTEAFS. The CDR3, as DNA: TGCAGCGCCCTCGATGGGAACACTGAAGCTTTCTCT.

This clonotype was counted at least ten times. V and J are TRBV13 and TRBJ2-7, with D possibly matching TRBD2 (7 bases). V was cut by 5 bases and J by 4 bases, with 24 bases left in between. This CDR3 contains 17 residues. The germline gives CDR1 PRHDT, CDR2 FYEKMQ (reference sequence). DNA for the CDR3: TGTGCCAGCAGCCCGCAGGAAGGGGGAGGGGTCGGGTACGAGCAGTACTTC. It is translated as CASSPQEGGGVGYEQYF.

This clonotype appeared many times. This rearrangement joins TRBV3-1 to TRBJ2-7; 8 positions match TRBD1. V shed 0 bases and J 5 bases; nucleotides not matched to a gene: 15. The CDR3 covers 18 residues. CDR1 and CDR2 (germline): LGHDT, YNNKEL (reference sequence). The CDR3 sequence is CASSQDIPAGTGFDEQYF. Written as DNA, the CDR3 is TGTGCCAGCAGCCAAGATATTCCTGCCGGGACAGGTTTCGACGAGCAGTACTTC.

In this sample, this clonotype turned up a few times. CDR3 nucleotide sequence: TGTGCCAGCAGCTTGAGCCCGGGGGATCTGGGAAACACCATATATTTT. Protein product: CASSLSPGDLGNTIYF. The rearrangement links TRBV5-8 to TRBJ1-3; D possibly corresponds to TRBD1 (5 bases). The CDR3 is 16 residues long. Germline lookup yields CDR1 SGHTS and CDR2 YDEGEE. V lost 1 base and J 4 bases, leaving 15 bases between the germline ends.

This clonotype is medium-sized by share. The V gene is TRBV2, the J gene TRBJ1-5, with D possibly being TRBD1 (5 bases). Germline V lookup: CDR1 SNHLY, CDR2 FYNNEI. CDR3 length: 14 residues. Trimming cost V 0 bases and J 8 bases, with 11 bases left between them. CDR3 sequence: CASSEAVGGKPQHF. The CDR3, as DNA: TGTGCCAGCAGTGAAGCGGTGGGGGGTAAGCCCCAGCATTTT. The variable domain in full, completed from reference TRBV2 and TRBJ1-5, reads EPEVTQTPSHQVTQMGQEVILRCVPISNHLYFYWYRQILGQKVEFLVSFYNNEISEKSEIFDDQFSVERPDGSNFTLKIRSTKLEDSAMYFCASSEAVGGKPQHFGDGTRLSIL.

In its sample, this clonotype was seen many times. The chain is built from TRBV10-3 and TRBJ2-7, with 11 bases that match TRBD2. Unmatched junction bases numbered 6, after V lost 10 bases and J lost 4 bases. Germline V gene data show CDR1 as ENHRY and CDR2 as SYGVKD. This CDR3 has 13 residues. Here the CDR3 DNA reads TGTGCCACCCAAGGACTAGCGGGTTACGAGCAGTACTTC. Protein: CATQGLAGYEQYF.

This clonotype is judged medium-sized. The chain carries TRBV2 and TRBJ2-3, with D unclear. Germline assignment: CDR1 SNHLY and CDR2 FYNNEI. The CDR3 is 13 amino acids. The V end lost 10 bases, the J end lost 5 bases, and 16 bases lay between the germline ends. The CDR3 sequence: CATKRRVRDTQYF. CDR3 DNA sequence: TGTGCCACAAAGAGGCGCGTAAGAGATACGCAGTATTTT.

Judged by abundance, this clonotype is medium-sized (0.01 to 0.1%). The J gene is TRBJ2-5, the V gene TRBV12-3 or TRBV12-4, with D uncertain. The ends were cut back, 1 base at V and 7 bases at J, with 10 bases in the middle. This CDR3 has 13 residues. CDR3 coding DNA: TGTGCCAGCAGTTTAGGGCTAGAGGTGACCCAGTACTTC. Translation gives CASSLGLEVTQYF.

This clonotype was seen ten or more times. The CDR3 nucleotides are TGTGCCAGCAGCCCCGGAAGGGACAACACAGATACGCAGTATTTT. It is translated as CASSPGRDNTDTQYF. This chain joins TRBV12-3 or TRBV12-4 and TRBJ2-3, with TRBD1 as a possible D gene (6 bases). This CDR3 is 15 amino acids long. Trimming cost V 6 bases and J 2 bases, with 15 bases left between them.

This clonotype is medium-sized (0.01 to 0.1%) by share. The V call is TRBV11-2, the J call TRBJ2-4; 11 bases agree with TRBD1. CDR1 and CDR2 from the germline V gene are SGHAT and FQNNGV. The CDR3 extends over 17 amino acids. Germline trimming cut 5 bases from V and 1 base from J; bases unmatched to any gene: 7. CDR3 residues: CASSHGQGAMAKNIQYF. The CDR3 nucleotides are TGTGCCAGCAGCCATGGACAGGGGGCGATGGCCAAAAACATTCAGTACTTC.

The chain recombines TRBV28 with TRBJ1-6; 10 bases match TRBD1. The germline V gene has CDR1 MDHEN and CDR2 SYDVKM. V lost 6 bases to trimming and J lost 9 bases; unmatched junction nucleotides: 8. The CDR3 runs to 15 residues. CDR3 in amino acids: CASSLTGGARSPLHF. In nucleotides, the CDR3 is TGTGCCAGCAGCCTGACAGGGGGCGCCCGTTCACCCCTCCACTTT.

This clonotype is classed as medium-sized. V is TRBV28 and J is TRBJ2-7; possibly TRBD2 for D (7 bases). V was shortened by 4 bases and J by 5 bases, with 18 bases between the two germline ends. Germline loops: CDR1 MDHEN, CDR2 SYDVKM. This CDR3 has 15 amino acids. CDR3 loop: CASSYRGASEDEQYF. Here the CDR3 DNA reads TGTGCCAGCAGTTATCGGGGGGCGTCCGAGGACGAGCAGTACTTC.

The genes are TRBV7-9 and TRBJ2-7; 8 nucleotides align to TRBD1. The length of the CDR3 is 12 residues. J lost 12 bases, V lost 7 bases, and 11 bases had no gene match. Germline-derived CDR1 and CDR2 are SEHNR and FQNEAQ (reference sequence). The CDR3, as DNA: TGTGCCAGCATCCAGGGGGCGGGTGAACTGTACTTC. Translating it yields CASIQGAGELYF.

This clonotype ranks as medium-sized (0.01 to 0.1%). The chain carries TRBV7-9 and TRBJ1-4, with 8 nucleotides matching TRBD1. Germline V gene data show CDR1 as SEHNR and CDR2 as FQNEAQ (reference sequence). The CDR3 loop spans 15 amino acids. J was trimmed by 5 bases and V by 5 bases; bases with no gene match: 7. The CDR3 protein is CASSHLSGGNEKLFF. As DNA, the CDR3 is TGTGCCAGCAGCCATTTGTCAGGGGGCAATGAAAAACTGTTTTTT.

As to this clonotype: One base away lies a much larger clone, so this may be a sequencing read error. This chain links TRBV19 with TRBJ2-2; TRBD2 might be the D (5 bases). CDR1 and CDR2 (germline): LNHDA, SQIVND (reference sequence). This CDR3 has 13 residues. CDR3 DNA sequence: TGTGCCAGTCGGCCTTCGAACACCGGGGAGCTGTGTTTT. Residues: CASRPSNTGELCF.

Ten or more counts support this clonotype. V gene TRBV12-3 or TRBV12-4 combines with J gene TRBJ2-7; 7 nucleotides match TRBD1. V lost 0 bases, J lost 3 bases, and 2 bases stayed unmatched. The CDR3 is 14 residues long. In DNA form, the CDR3 reads TGTGCCAGCAGTTTAGCGGGGACAGTCTACGAGCAGTACTTC. It specifies CASSLAGTVYEQYF.

Regarding this clonotype: This may come from a read error, since a much larger clone is one base off. This chain joins TRBV2 and TRBJ2-2, with 9 bases aligning to TRBD1. The CDR3 is 15 amino acids. CDR1 and CDR2 (germline): SNHLY, FYNNEI. The CDR3 region has the DNA TGTGCCAACAGTGAAGACAGGGGGTACACCGGGGAGCTGTTTTTT. This sequence encodes CANSEDRGYTGELFF.

With regard to this clonotype: One end of the junction varies from germline; a read error may be responsible. V usage is TRBV14 and J usage is TRBJ2-1; tentatively, D is TRBD2 (5 bases). CDR1 and CDR2 from the germline V gene are SGHDN and FVKESK. The CDR3 sequence is 14 residues long. CDR3 DNA: TGTGTCAGCGGCCACCCTACTAGGCCCGATGAGCAGTTCTTC. Amino acid sequence: CVSGHPTRPDEQFF.

On this clonotype: A much larger clone differs by one base, so this may be a read error. The CDR3 nucleotides are TGTGCCAGCAGTTACGGGGGATACTACAATGAGCAGTTCTTC. As protein: CASSYGGYYNEQFF. The gene calls are TRBV28 and TRBJ2-1; possible D gene TRBD2, 6 bases. Germline CDR1 is MDHEN and CDR2 is SYDVKM. The CDR3 length is 14 residues. Trimming took off 4 bases at V and 3 bases at J, with 10 bases between the two ends.

This clonotype was seen at least ten times. J is TRBJ2-1 and V is TRBV7-9; D possibly matches TRBD1 or TRBD2 (5 bases each). Trimming took off 4 bases at V and 4 bases at J, with 8 bases between the two ends. The CDR3 consists of 13 residues. From germline, CDR1 is SEHNR and CDR2 FQNEAQ (reference sequence). Written as DNA, the CDR3 is TGTGCCAGCAGCTGGGGACCATACAATGAGCAGTTCTTC. Its translation: CASSWGPYNEQFF. Full variable domain (missing parts from reference TRBV7-9 and TRBJ2-1): DTGVSQNPRHKITKRGQNVTFRCDPISEHNRLYWYRQTLGQGPEFLTYFQNEAQLEKSRLLSDRFSAERPKGSFSTLEIQRTEQGDSAMYLCASSWGPYNEQFFGPGTRLTVL.